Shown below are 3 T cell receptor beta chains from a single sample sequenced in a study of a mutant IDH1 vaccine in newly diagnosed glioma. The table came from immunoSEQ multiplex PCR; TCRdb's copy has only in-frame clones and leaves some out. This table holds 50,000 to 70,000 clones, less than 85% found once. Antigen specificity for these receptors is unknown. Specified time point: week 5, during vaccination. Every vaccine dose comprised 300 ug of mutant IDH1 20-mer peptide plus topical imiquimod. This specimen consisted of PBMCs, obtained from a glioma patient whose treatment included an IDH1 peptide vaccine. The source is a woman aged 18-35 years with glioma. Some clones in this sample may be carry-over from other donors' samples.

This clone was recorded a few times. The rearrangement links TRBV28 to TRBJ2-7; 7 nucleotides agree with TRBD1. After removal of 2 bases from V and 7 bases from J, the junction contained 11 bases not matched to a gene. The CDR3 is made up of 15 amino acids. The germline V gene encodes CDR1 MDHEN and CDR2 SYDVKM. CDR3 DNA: TGTGCCAGCAGTTTAGGGTTTGACAGGGTAGGAGAGCAGTACTTC. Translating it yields CASSLGFDRVGEQYF.

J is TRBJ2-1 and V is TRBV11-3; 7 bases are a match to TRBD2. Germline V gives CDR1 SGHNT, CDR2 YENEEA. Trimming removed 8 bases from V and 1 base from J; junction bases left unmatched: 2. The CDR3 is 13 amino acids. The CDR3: CASSGGSYNEQFF. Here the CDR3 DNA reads TGTGCCAGCTCCGGGGGGTCCTACAATGAGCAGTTCTTC.

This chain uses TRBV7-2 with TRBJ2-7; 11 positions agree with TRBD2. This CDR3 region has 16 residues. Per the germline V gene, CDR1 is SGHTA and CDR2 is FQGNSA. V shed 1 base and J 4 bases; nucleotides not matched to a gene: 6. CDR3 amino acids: CASSLDSGGVEYEQYF. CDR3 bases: TGTGCCAGCAGCTTAGATAGCGGGGGGGTCGAGTACGAGCAGTACTTC.